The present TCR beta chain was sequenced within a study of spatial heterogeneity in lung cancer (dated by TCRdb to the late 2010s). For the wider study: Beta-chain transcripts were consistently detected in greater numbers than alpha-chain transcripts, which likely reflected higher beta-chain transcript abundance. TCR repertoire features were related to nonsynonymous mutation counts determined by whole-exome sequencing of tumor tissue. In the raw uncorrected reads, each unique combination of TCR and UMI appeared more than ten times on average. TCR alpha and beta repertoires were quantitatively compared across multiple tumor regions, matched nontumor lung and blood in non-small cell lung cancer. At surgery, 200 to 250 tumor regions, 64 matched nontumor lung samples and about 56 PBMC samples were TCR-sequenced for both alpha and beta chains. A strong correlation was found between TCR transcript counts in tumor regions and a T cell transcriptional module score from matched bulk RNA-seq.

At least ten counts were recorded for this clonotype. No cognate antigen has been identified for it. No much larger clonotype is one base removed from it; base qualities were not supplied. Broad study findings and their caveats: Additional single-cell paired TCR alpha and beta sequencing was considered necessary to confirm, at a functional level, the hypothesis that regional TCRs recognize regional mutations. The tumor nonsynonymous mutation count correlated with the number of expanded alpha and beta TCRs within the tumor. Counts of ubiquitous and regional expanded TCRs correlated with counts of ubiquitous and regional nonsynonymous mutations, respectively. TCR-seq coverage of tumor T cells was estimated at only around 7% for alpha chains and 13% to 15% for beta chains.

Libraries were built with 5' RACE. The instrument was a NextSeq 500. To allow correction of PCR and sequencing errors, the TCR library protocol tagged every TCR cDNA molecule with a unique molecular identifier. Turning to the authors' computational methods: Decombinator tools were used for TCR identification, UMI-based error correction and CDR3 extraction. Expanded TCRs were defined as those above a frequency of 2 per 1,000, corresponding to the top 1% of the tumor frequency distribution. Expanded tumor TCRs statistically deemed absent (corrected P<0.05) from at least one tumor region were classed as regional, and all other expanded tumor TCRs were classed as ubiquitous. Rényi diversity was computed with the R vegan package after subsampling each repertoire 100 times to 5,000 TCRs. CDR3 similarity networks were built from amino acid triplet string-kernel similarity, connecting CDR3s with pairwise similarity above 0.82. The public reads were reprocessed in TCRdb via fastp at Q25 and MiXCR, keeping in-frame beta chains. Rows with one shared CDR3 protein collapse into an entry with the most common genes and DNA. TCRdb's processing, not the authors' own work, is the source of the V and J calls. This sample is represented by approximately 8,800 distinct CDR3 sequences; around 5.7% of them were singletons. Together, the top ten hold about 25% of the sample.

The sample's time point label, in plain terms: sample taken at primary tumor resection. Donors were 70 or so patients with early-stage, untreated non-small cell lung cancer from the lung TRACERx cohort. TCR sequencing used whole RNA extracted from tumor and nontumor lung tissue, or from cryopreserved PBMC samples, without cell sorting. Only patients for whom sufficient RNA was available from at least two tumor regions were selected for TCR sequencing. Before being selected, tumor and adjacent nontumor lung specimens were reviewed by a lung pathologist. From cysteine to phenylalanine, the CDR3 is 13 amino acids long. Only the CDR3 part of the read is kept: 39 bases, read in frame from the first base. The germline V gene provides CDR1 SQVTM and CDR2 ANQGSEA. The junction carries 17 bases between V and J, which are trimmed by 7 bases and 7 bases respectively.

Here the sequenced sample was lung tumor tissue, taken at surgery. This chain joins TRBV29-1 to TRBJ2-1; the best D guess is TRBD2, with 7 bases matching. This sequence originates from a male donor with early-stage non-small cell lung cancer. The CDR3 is CSARGGGRNEQFF. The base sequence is TGCAGCGCCAGAGGGGGGGGCCGTAATGAGCAGTTCTTC.